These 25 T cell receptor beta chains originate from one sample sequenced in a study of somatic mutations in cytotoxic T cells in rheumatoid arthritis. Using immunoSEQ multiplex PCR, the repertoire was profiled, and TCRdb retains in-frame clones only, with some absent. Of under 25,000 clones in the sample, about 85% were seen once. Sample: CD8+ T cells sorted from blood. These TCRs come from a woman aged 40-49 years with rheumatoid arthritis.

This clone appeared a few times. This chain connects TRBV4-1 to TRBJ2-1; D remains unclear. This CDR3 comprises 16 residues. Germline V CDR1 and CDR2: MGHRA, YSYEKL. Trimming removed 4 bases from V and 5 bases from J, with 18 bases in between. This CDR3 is CASSLLKSSEDNEQFF. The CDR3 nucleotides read TGCGCCAGCAGCCTCCTAAAATCCTCCGAGGACAATGAGCAGTTCTTC.

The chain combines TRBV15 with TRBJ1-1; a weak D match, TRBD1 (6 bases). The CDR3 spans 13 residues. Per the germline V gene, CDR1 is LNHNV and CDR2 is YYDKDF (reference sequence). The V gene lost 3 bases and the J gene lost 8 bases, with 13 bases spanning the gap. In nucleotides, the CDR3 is TGTGCCACCAGCAGGGGGGGGGCATCGGAAGCTTTCTTT. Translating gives CATSRGGASEAFF.

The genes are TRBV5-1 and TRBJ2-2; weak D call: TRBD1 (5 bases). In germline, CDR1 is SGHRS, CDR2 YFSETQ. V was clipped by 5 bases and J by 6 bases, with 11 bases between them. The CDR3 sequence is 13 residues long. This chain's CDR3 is CASSSGLSGELFF. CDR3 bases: TGCGCCAGCAGTTCAGGGCTCTCCGGGGAGCTGTTTTTT.

CDR3 in DNA: TGTGCCAGCAGCTTTGGAGGGAGCAAGTACTTC. It specifies CASSFGGSKYF. The chain is built from TRBV5-4 and TRBJ2-7, with a possible D match to TRBD2 (6 bases). This CDR3 has 11 amino acids. Germline CDR1 is SGHNT and CDR2 is YYREEE (reference sequence). V was shortened by 2 bases and J by 11 bases, with 11 bases between the two germline ends.

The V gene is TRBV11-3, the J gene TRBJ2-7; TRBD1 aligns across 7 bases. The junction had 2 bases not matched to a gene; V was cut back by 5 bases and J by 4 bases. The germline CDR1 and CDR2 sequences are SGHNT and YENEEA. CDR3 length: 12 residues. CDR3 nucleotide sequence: TGTGCCAGCAGCGGGGACAGTTACGAGCAGTACTTC. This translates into CASSGDSYEQYF.

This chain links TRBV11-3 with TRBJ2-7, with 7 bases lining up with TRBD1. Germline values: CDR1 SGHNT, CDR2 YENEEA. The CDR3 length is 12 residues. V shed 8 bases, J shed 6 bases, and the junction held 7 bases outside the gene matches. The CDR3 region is CASGIPGGEQYF. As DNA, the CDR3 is TGTGCCAGCGGAATTCCAGGGGGCGAGCAGTACTTC. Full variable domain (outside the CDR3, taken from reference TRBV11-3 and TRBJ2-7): EAGVVQSPRYKIIEKKQPVAFWCNPISGHNTLYWYLQNLGQGPELLIRYENEEAVDDSQLPKDRFSAERLKGVDSTLKIQPAELGDSAVYLCASGIPGGEQYFGPGTRLTVT.

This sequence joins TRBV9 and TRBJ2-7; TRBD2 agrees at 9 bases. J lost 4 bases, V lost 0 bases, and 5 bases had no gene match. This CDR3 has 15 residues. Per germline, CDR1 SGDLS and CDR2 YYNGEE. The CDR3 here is CASSVGAGGVYEQYF. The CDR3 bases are TGTGCCAGCAGCGTAGGGGCGGGAGGGGTTTACGAGCAGTACTTC.

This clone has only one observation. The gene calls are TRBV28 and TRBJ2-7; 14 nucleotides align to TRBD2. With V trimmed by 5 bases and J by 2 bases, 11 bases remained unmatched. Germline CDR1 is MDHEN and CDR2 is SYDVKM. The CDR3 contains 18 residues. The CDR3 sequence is CASSPGGLAGDFAYEQYF. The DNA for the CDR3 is TGTGCCAGCAGTCCCGGGGGACTAGCGGGGGACTTTGCCTACGAGCAGTACTTC.

This CDR3 reads CASSFGLAGALNTGELFF. CDR3 DNA sequence: TGTGCCAGCAGCTTCGGACTAGCGGGGGCCTTGAACACCGGGGAGCTGTTTTTT. This chain joins TRBV7-8 and TRBJ2-2, with 13 bases fitting TRBD2. The V gene end was trimmed by 3 bases and the J gene end by 1 base; junction bases not matched to a gene: 5. The germline CDR1 and CDR2 sequences are SGHVS and FQNEAQ. CDR3 length equals 18 residues. Full variable domain (rest looked up from reference TRBV7-8 and TRBJ2-2): GAGVSQSPRYKVAKRGQDVALRCDPISGHVSLFWYQQALGQGPEFLTYFQNEAQLDKSGLPSDRFFAERPEGSVSTLKIQRTQQEDSAVYLCASSFGLAGALNTGELFFGEGSRLTVL.

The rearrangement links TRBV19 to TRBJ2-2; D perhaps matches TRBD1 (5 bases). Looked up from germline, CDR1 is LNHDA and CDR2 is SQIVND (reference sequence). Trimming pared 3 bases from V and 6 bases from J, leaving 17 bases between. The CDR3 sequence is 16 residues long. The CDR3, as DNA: TGTGCCAGTAGTATGGTAGGGGCGGTGTTCCCCGGGGAGCTGTTTTTT. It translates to CASSMVGAVFPGELFF.

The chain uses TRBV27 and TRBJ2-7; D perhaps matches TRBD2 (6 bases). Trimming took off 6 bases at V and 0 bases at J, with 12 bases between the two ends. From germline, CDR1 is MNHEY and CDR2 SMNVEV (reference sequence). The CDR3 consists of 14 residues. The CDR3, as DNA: TGTGCCAGCAGACACGGGGGAAGCTCCTACGAGCAGTACTTC. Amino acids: CASRHGGSSYEQYF.

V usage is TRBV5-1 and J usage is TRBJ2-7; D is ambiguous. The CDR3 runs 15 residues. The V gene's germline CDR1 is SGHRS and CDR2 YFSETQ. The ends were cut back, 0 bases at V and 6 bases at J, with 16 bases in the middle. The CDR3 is CASSLEPGLVSEQYF. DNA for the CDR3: TGCGCCAGCAGCTTGGAGCCGGGTCTGGTAAGCGAGCAGTACTTC.

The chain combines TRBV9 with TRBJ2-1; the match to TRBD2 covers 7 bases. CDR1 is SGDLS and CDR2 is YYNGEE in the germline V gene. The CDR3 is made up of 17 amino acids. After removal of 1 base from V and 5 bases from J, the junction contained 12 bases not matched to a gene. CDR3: CASSVLAVQHENNEQFF. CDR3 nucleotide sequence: TGTGCCAGCAGCGTACTAGCGGTTCAACACGAGAACAATGAGCAGTTCTTC.

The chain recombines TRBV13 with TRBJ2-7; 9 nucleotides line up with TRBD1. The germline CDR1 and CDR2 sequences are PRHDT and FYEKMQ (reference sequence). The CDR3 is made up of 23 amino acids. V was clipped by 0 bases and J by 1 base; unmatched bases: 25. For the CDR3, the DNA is TGTGCCAGCAGCTTAGGGTGGTTCCCTCCACAGGGGGCGAGCACCTACTTATCCTACGAGCAGTACTTC. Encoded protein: CASSLGWFPPQGASTYLSYEQYF.

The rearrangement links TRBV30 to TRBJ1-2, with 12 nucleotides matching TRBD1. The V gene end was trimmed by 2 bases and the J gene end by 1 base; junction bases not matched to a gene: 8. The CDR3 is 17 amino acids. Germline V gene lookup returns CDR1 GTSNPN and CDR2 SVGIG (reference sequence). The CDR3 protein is CAWSSPGQGALNYGYTF. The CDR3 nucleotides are TGTGCCTGGAGTTCCCCGGGACAGGGGGCCCTTAACTATGGCTACACCTTC.

The CDR3 loop is CASSQAGLSLDEQFF. The DNA for the CDR3 is TGTGCCAGCAGCCAAGCGGGACTAAGTCTGGATGAGCAGTTCTTC. The chain links TRBV11-3 to TRBJ2-1; 7 bases match TRBD2. The CDR3 has 15 amino acids. Germline loops: CDR1 SGHNT, CDR2 YENEEA. J was trimmed by 8 bases and V by 5 bases; bases with no gene match: 12.

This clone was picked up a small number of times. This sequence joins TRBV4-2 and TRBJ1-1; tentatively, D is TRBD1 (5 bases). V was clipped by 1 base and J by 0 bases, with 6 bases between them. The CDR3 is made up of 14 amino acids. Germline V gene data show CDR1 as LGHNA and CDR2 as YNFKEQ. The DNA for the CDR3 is TGTGCCAGCAGCCAAGCAGGGCTGAACACTGAAGCTTTCTTT. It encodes CASSQAGLNTEAFF.

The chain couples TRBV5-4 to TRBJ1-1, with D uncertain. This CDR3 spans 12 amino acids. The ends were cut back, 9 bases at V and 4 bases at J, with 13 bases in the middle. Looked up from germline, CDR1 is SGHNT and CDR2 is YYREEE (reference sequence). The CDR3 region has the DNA TGTGCCACCTCCAGCAGCGGCACTGAAGCTTTCTTT. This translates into CATSSSGTEAFF.

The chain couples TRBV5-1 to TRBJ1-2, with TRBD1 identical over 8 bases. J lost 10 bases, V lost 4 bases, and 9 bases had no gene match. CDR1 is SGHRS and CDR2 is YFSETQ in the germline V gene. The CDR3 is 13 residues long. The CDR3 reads CASSGAGQGIYTF. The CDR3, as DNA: TGCGCCAGCAGCGGAGCCGGACAGGGAATCTACACCTTC. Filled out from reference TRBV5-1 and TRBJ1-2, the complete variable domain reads KAGVTQTPRYLIKTRGQQVTLSCSPISGHRSVSWYQQTPGQGLQFLFEYFSETQRNKGNFPGRFSGRQFSNSRSEMNVSTLELGDSALYLCASSGAGQGIYTFGSGTRLTVV.

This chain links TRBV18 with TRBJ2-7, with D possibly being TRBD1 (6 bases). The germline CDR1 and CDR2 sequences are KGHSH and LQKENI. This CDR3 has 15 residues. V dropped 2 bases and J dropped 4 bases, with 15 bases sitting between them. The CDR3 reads CASSPGDTGPYEQYF. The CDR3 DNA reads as TGTGCCAGCTCACCAGGGGACACCGGACCGTACGAGCAGTACTTC.

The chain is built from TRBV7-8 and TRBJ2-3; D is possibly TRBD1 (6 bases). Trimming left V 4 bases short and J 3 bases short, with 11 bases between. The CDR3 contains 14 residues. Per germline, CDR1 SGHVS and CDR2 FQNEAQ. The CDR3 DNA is TGTGCCAGCAGCTCAACAGGGATGACAGATACGCAGTATTTT. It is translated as CASSSTGMTDTQYF. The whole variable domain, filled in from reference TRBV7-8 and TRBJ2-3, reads GAGVSQSPRYKVAKRGQDVALRCDPISGHVSLFWYQQALGQGPEFLTYFQNEAQLDKSGLPSDRFFAERPEGSVSTLKIQRTQQEDSAVYLCASSSTGMTDTQYFGPGTRLTVL.

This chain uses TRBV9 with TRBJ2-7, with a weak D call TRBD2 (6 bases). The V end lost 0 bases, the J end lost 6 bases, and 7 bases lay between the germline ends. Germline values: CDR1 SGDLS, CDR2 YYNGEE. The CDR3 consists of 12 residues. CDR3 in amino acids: CASSVDGGEQYF. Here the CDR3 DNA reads TGTGCCAGCAGCGTAGACGGGGGCGAGCAGTACTTC.

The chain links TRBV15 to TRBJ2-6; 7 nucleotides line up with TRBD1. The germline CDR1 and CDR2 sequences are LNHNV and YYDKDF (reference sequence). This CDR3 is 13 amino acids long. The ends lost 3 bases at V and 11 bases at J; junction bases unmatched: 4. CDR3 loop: CATSSTTGDVLTF. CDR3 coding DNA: TGTGCCACCAGCAGTACCACAGGGGACGTCCTGACTTTC.

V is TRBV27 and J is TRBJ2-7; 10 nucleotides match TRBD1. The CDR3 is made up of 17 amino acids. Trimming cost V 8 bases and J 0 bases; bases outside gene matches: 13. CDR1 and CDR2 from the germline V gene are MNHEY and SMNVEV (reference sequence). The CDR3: CASSPGRGQGNSYEQYF. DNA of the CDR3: TGTGCCAGCTCCCCGGGGCGGGGACAGGGGAACTCCTACGAGCAGTACTTC.

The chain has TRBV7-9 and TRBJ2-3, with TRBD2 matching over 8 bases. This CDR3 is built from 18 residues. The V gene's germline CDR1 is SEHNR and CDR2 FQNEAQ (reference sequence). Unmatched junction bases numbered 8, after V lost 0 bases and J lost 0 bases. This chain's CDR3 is CASSLAVGGGFSTDTQYF. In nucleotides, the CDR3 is TGTGCCAGCAGCTTAGCAGTTGGCGGGGGGTTTAGCACAGATACGCAGTATTTT.